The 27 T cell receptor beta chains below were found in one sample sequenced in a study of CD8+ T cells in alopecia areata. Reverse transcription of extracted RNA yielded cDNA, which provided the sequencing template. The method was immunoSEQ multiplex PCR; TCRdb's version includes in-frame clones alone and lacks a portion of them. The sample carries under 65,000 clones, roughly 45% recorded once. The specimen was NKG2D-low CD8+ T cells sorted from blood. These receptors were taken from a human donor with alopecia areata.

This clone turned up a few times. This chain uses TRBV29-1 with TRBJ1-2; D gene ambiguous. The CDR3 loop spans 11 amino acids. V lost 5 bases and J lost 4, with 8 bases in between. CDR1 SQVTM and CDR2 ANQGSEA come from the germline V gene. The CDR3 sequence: CSVPDLYGYTF. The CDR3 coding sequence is TGCAGCGTTCCCGACCTCTATGGCTACACCTTC.

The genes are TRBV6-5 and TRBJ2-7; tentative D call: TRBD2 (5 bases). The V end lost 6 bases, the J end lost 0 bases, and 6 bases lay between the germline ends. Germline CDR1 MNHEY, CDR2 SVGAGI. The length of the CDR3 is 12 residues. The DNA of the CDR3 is TGTGCCAGCAGAGAGGGCTCCTACGAGCAGTACTTC. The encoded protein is CASREGSYEQYF.

The CDR3 here is CSAARTEAFF. CDR3 bases: TGCAGCGCCGCCCGCACTGAAGCTTTCTTT. The chain joins TRBV29-1 to TRBJ1-1, with D uncertain. This CDR3 contains 10 residues. The V and J ends lost 7 bases and 4 bases respectively, with 7 bases between them. Germline CDR1 reads SQVTM; CDR2 reads ANQGSEA.

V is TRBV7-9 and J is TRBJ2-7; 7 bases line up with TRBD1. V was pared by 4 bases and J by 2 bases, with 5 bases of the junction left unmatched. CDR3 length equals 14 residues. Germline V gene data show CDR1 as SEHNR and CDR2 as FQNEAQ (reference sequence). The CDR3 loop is CASSSTGTTYEQYF. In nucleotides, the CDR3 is TGTGCCAGCAGCTCGACAGGGACCACCTACGAGCAGTACTTC.

DNA for the CDR3: TGTGCCACCCTAGCGGACTCCATACCGGAGACCCAGTACTTC. This encodes CATLADSIPETQYF. V gene TRBV10-3 combines with J gene TRBJ2-5, with 7 bases identical to TRBD2. CDR1 is ENHRY, CDR2 SYGVKD, per germline. This CDR3 has 14 residues. The junction had 13 bases not matched to a gene; V was cut back by 10 bases and J by 5 bases.

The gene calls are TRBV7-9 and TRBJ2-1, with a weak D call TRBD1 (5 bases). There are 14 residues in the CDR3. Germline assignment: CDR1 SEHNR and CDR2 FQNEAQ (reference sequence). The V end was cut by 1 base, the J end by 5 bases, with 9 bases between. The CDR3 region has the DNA TGTGCCAGCAGCTTAGGGTTGACAGACAATGAGCAGTTCTTC. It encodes CASSLGLTDNEQFF.

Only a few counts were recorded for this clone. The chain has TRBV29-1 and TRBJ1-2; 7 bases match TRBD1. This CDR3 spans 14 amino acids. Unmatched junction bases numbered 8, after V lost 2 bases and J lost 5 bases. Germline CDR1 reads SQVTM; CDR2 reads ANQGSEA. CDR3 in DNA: TGCAGCGTTGAACCCCAGGGGGAGTTTTATGGCTACACCTTC. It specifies CSVEPQGEFYGYTF.

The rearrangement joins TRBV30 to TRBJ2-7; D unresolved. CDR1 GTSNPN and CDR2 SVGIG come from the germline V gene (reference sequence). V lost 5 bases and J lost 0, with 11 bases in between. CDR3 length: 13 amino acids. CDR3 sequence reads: CAWGEAFSYEQYF. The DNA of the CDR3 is TGTGCCTGGGGAGAGGCATTCTCCTACGAGCAGTACTTC.

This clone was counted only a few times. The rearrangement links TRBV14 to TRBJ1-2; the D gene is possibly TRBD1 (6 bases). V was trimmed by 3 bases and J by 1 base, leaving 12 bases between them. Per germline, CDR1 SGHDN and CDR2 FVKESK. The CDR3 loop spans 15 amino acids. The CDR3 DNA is TGTGCCAGCAGCCAGACGCAGGGGAGTAACTATGGCTACACCTTC. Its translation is CASSQTQGSNYGYTF.

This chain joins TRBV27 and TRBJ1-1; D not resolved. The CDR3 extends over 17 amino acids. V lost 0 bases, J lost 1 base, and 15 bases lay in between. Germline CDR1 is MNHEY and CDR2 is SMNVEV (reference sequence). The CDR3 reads CASSLSMREGWNTEAFF. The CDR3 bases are TGTGCCAGCAGTTTATCGATGAGGGAAGGCTGGAACACTGAAGCTTTCTTT.

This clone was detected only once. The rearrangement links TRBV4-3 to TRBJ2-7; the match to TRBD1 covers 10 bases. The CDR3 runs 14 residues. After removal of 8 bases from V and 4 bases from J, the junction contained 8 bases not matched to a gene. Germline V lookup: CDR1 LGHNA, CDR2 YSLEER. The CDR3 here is CASSPGTGDYEQYF. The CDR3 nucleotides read TGCGCCAGCTCCCCCGGGACAGGGGATTACGAGCAGTACTTC.

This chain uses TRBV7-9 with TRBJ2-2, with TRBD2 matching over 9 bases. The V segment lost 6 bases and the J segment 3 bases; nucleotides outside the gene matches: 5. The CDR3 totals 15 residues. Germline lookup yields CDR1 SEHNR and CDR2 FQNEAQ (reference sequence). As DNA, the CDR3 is TGTGCCAGCAGGATTAGCGGGAGATACACCGGGGAGCTGTTTTTT. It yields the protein CASRISGRYTGELFF.

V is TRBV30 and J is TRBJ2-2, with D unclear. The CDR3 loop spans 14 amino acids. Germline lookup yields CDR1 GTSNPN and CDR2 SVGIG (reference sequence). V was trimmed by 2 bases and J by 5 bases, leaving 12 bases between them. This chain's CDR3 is CAWSFLYPTGELFF. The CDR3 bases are TGTGCCTGGAGTTTCCTTTACCCGACCGGGGAGCTGTTTTTT.

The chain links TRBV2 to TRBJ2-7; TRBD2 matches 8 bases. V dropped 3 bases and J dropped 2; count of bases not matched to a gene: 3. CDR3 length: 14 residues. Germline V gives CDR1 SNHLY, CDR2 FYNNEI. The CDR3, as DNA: TGTGCCAGCAGTGAGGAGCGGGGGCCCTACGAGCAGTACTTC. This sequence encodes CASSEERGPYEQYF.

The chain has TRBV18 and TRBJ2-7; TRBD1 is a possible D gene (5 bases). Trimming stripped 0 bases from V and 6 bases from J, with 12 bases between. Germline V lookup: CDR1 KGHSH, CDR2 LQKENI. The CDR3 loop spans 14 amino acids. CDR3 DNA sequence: TGTGCCAGCTCACCACCGGCAGGGATCTCCGAGCAGTACTTC. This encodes CASSPPAGISEQYF.

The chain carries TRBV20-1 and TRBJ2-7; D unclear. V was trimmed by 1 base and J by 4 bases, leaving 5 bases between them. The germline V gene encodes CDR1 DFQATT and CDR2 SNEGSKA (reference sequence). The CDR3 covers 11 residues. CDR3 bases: TGCAGTGCTAGAGTAAGGTACGAGCAGTACTTC. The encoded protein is CSARVRYEQYF.

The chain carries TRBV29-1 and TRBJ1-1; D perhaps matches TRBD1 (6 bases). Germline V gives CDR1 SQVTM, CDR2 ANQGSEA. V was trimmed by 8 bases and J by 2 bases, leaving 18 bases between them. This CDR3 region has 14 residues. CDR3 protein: CSSGRGGPNTEAFF. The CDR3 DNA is TGCAGCTCTGGCAGAGGGGGTCCAAACACTGAAGCTTTCTTT. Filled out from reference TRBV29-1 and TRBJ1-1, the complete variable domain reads SAVISQKPSRDICQRGTSLTIQCQVDSQVTMMFWYRQQPGQSLTLIATANQGSEATYESGFVIDKFPISRPNLTFSTLTVSNMSPEDSSIYLCSSGRGGPNTEAFFGQGTRLTVV.

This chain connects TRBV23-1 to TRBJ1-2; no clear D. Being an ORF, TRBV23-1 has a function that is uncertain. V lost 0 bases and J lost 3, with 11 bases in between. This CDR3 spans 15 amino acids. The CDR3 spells CASSQSVRGHYGYTF. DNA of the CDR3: TGCGCCAGCAGTCAATCAGTACGAGGGCACTATGGCTACACCTTC.

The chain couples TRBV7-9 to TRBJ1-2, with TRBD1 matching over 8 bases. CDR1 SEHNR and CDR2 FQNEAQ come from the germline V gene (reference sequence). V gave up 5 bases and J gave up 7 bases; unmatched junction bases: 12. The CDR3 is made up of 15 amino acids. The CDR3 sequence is CASSIPSQGAVGYTF. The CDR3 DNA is TGTGCCAGCAGCATCCCGTCGCAGGGGGCTGTTGGCTACACCTTC.

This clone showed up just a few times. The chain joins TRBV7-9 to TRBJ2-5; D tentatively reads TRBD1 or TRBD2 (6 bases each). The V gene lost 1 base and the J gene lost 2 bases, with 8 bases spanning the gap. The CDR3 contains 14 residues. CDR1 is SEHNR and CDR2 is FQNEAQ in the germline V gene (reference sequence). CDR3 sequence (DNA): TGTGCCAGCAGCTTAGTAGGGGGGCAAGAGACCCAGTACTTC. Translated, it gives CASSLVGGQETQYF.

DNA of the CDR3: TGTGCCAGCAGGAGAGAAGTCGGGGAGGGCTATGGCTACACCTTC. Residues: CASRREVGEGYGYTF. The chain joins TRBV13 to TRBJ1-2; D not resolved. CDR1 and CDR2 from the germline V gene are PRHDT and FYEKMQ (reference sequence). V was shortened by 6 bases and J by 4 bases, with 18 bases between the two germline ends. The CDR3 is 15 residues long.

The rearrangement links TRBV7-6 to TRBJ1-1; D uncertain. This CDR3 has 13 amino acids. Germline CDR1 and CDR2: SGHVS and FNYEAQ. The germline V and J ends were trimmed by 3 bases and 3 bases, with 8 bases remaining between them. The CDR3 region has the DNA TGTGCCAGCAGCTTCCGGTCTGACACTGAAGCTTTCTTT. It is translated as CASSFRSDTEAFF. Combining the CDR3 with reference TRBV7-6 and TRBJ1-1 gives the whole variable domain GAGVSQSPRYKVTKRGQDVALRCDPISGHVSLYWYRQALGQGPEFLTYFNYEAQQDKSGLPNDRFSAERPEGSISTLTIQRTEQRDSAMYRCASSFRSDTEAFFGQGTRLTVV.

The CDR3 DNA reads as TGTGCCAGCAGCTTAAGAGACCCCACGCAGTATTTT. Encoded protein: CASSLRDPTQYF. V gene TRBV7-9 combines with J gene TRBJ2-3; no firm D call. This CDR3 contains 12 residues. Germline V CDR1 and CDR2: SEHNR, FQNEAQ (reference sequence). Trimming removed 2 bases from V and 9 bases from J, with 9 bases in between.

The CDR3 DNA follows: TGTGCCAGCAGCGTTTACGGGACACGGAGTGACGAGCAGTACTTC. It specifies CASSVYGTRSDEQYF. The rearrangement uses TRBV9 and TRBJ2-7; the D gene is possibly TRBD1 (6 bases). The length of the CDR3 is 15 residues. Germline loops: CDR1 SGDLS, CDR2 YYNGEE. The V gene lost 2 bases and the J gene lost 5 bases, with 17 bases spanning the gap.

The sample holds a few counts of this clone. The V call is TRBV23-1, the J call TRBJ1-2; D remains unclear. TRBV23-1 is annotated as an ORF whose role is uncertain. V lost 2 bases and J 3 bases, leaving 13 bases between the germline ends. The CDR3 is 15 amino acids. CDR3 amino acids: CASSQNRSLHYGYTF. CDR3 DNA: TGCGCCAGCAGTCAAAACCGAAGCCTACACTATGGCTACACCTTC.

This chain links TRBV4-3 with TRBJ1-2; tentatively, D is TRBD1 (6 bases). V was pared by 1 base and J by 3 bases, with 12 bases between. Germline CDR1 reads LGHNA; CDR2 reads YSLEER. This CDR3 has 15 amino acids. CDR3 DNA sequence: TGCGCCAGCAGCCAAGCGAGCAGGGGCGACTATGGCTACACCTTC. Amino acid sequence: CASSQASRGDYGYTF.

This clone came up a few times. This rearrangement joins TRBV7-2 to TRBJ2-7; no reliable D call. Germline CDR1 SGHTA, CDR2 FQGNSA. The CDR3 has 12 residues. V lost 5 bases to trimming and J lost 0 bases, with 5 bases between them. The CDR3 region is CASSLSSYEQYF. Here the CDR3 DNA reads TGTGCCAGCAGCCTAAGCTCCTACGAGCAGTACTTC.